The 16 T cell receptor beta chains listed next were all sequenced from one sample in a study of T cells in women clearing cervical HPV infection. Assay: immunoSEQ multiplex PCR; the TCRdb copy retains only in-frame clones and omits some. In total, the table holds around 17,000 clones. Sequencing was done on a sample of blood buffy coat. These receptors were collected from a woman between 18 and 69 years old with a cervical HPV16 infection that either progressed to CIN3+ or cleared (not recorded which).

This clone is medium-sized by frequency. The read terminates 3 residues before the CDR3 end, so the remaining end is supplied by the germline J gene. The V and J genes are TRBV5-1 and TRBJ1-2, with D hard to call. The CDR3 has 14 residues. The germline gives CDR1 SGHRS, CDR2 YFSETQ. V lost 0 bases and J 4 bases, leaving 10 bases between the germline ends. The CDR3: CASSLEGGSYGYTF. Partial CDR3 DNA: TGCGCCAGCAGCTTGGAGGGTGGCAGCTATGGC.

Details on this clone: The read stops 3 residues short of the end of the CDR3; the missing end is completed from the germline J gene. This rearrangement joins TRBV5-1 to TRBJ2-1; 8 nucleotides match TRBD2. From germline, CDR1 is SGHRS and CDR2 YFSETQ. V lost 4 bases, J lost 9 bases, and 6 bases stayed unmatched. CDR3 length: 13 residues. The CDR3: CASSMAGGGEQFF. The DNA read from the CDR3 is TGCGCCAGCAGCATGGCGGGGGGCGGTGAG. Full variable domain (rest looked up from reference TRBV5-1 and TRBJ2-1): KAGVTQTPRYLIKTRGQQVTLSCSPISGHRSVSWYQQTPGQGLQFLFEYFSETQRNKGNFPGRFSGRQFSNSRSEMNVSTLELGDSALYLCASSMAGGGEQFFGPGTRLTVL.

With regard to this clone: The read terminates 3 residues before the CDR3 end, so the remaining end is supplied by the germline J gene. This chain joins TRBV7-9 and TRBJ2-1; D perhaps matches TRBD1 (6 bases). CDR1 is SEHNR, CDR2 FQNEAQ, per germline (reference sequence). The CDR3 length is 14 residues. V lost 11 bases, J lost 0 bases, and 14 bases lay in between. The covered CDR3 bases are TGTGCCGGTTTTGGACAGAGCTCCTACAATGAG. This gives the protein CAGFGQSSYNE. The CDR3, in full, reads CAGFGQSSYNEQFF.

About this clone itself: Read sequence stops 3 residues before the CDR3 end, and the germline J gene provides the missing end. The chain is built from TRBV19 and TRBJ2-2, with 9 bases identical to TRBD1. The CDR3 totals 15 residues. Germline trimming cut 6 bases from V and 6 bases from J; bases unmatched to any gene: 8. Germline values: CDR1 LNHDA, CDR2 SQIVND (reference sequence). The DNA read from the CDR3 is TGTGCCAGTAGGGGCCGGGACAGGGTTGCCGGGGAG. Its translation: CASRGRDRVAGE. The entire CDR3 sequence reads CASRGRDRVAGELFF.

About this clone itself: The DNA ends 3 residues before the CDR3 does, and the rest of the CDR3 is filled in from the germline J gene. This sequence joins TRBV6-2 or TRBV6-3 and TRBJ2-1; 8 bases map to TRBD2. The CDR3 is made up of 15 amino acids. Germline lookup yields CDR1 MNHEY and CDR2 SVGEGT. V was clipped by 10 bases and J by 3 bases; unmatched bases: 11. The CDR3 loop reads CATLPGTRNYNEQFF. CDR3 DNA, as far as it was read: TGTGCCACCCTACCCGGGACTAGGAACTACAATGAG.

As for this clone: The sequence runs out 3 residues before the end of the CDR3; the remainder is reconstructed from the germline J gene. The genes are TRBV5-5 and TRBJ2-7; D is possibly TRBD1 (6 bases). Trimming stripped 5 bases from V and 2 bases from J, with 8 bases between. This CDR3 has 12 amino acids. The V gene's germline CDR1 is SGHKS and CDR2 YYEKEE (reference sequence). The CDR3 bases that were read are TGTGCCAGCAGTTGGGACACCTACGAG. It specifies CASSWDTYE. The full-length CDR3 reads as CASSWDTYEQYF.

Concerning this clone: The read ends 3 residues shy of where the CDR3 ends; the end is completed using the germline J gene. The sample has other DNA sequences that encode this CDR3 too. The rearrangement joins TRBV7-2 to TRBJ1-5, with D unresolved. There are 13 residues in the CDR3. Germline values: CDR1 SGHTA, CDR2 FQGNSA. V was trimmed by 4 bases and J by 5 bases, leaving 9 bases between them. CDR3 sequence: CASSSRRDQPQHF. The part of the CDR3 DNA that was read is TGTGCCAGCAGCTCCCGGAGGGATCAGCCC. The full variable domain, with the rest looked up from reference TRBV7-2 and TRBJ1-5, is GAGVSQSPSNKVTEKGKDVELRCDPISGHTALYWYRQSLGQGLEFLIYFQGNSAPDKSGLPSDRFSAERTGGSVSTLTIQRTQQEDSAVYLCASSSRRDQPQHFGDGTRLSIL.

Remarks on this clone: The read terminates 3 residues before the CDR3 end, so the remaining end is supplied by the germline J gene. This sequence joins TRBV20-1 and TRBJ2-3, with 13 positions matching TRBD2. The CDR3 covers 17 residues. The germline V gene has CDR1 DFQATT and CDR2 SNEGSKA (reference sequence). With 0 bases clipped from V and 1 base from J, the junction kept 4 bases outside the gene matches. The sequenced part of the CDR3 DNA is TGCAGTGCTAGAGATTGGACTAGCGGGGGAGGCACAGATACG. This sequence encodes CSARDWTSGGGTDT. The complete CDR3 sequence is CSARDWTSGGGTDTQYF.

Concerning this clone itself: The missing CDR3 end, 3 residues past where the read stops, is filled in from the germline J gene. The rearrangement joins TRBV28 to TRBJ1-4, with a tentative D call TRBD1 (6 bases). Between the trimmed V and J ends, which lost 2 bases and 4 bases, there was a span of 11 bases. Germline V lookup: CDR1 MDHEN, CDR2 SYDVKM. This CDR3 is built from 15 residues. The CDR3 is CASSLRGALNEKLFF. CDR3 bases read: TGTGCCAGCAGTTTACGGGGGGCGCTTAATGAAAAA.

Of note for this clone: The CDR3 end is not reached by the read, which stops 3 residues before it; the germline J gene fills it in. This chain connects TRBV30 to TRBJ2-3, with no clear D. In germline, CDR1 is GTSNPN, CDR2 SVGIG (reference sequence). The CDR3 runs 12 residues. The V end was cut by 2 bases, the J end by 4 bases, with 7 bases between. The CDR3 protein is CAWSPTADTQYF. Incomplete CDR3 DNA: TGTGCCTGGAGTCCTACGGCAGATACG.

A word on this clone: The CDR3 extends 3 residues past the end of the read, so its final part is completed from the germline J gene. The chain joins TRBV20-1 to TRBJ2-7, with 7 bases that match TRBD1. From germline, CDR1 is DFQATT and CDR2 SNEGSKA (reference sequence). Trimming removed 5 bases from V and 6 bases from J; junction bases left unmatched: 13. The CDR3 sequence is 14 residues long. The chain's CDR3 is CSAPRLTGSGEQYF. The part of the CDR3 DNA that was read is TGCAGTGCTCCGAGACTGACAGGGTCTGGCGAG.

In the case of this clone: Sequencing ends 3 residues short of the CDR3 end; the germline J gene provides the rest. This chain links TRBV30 with TRBJ1-5; weak D call: TRBD1 (5 bases). Trimming took 0 bases from V and 2 from J, leaving 11 bases between them. Germline assignment: CDR1 GTSNPN and CDR2 SVGIG (reference sequence). The CDR3 totals 15 residues. CDR3 loop: CAWSVAGAGNQPQHF. The part of the CDR3 DNA that was read is TGTGCCTGGAGTGTCGCTGGGGCGGGCAATCAGCCC.

Worth noting for this clone: Read coverage stops 3 residues before the CDR3 terminus; the germline J gene supplies the remainder. The chain is built from TRBV20-1 and TRBJ2-5, with 11 bases identical to TRBD2. The CDR3 spans 15 residues. Germline CDR1 reads DFQATT; CDR2 reads SNEGSKA (reference sequence). Germline trimming cut 6 bases from V and 4 bases from J; bases unmatched to any gene: 10. Incomplete CDR3 DNA: TGCAGTGCGACCGGGACTAGCGGAACCGGAGAGACC. Amino acid sequence: CSATGTSGTGET. The CDR3 in its entirety is CSATGTSGTGETQYF.

Details on this clone: Sequencing ends 3 residues short of the CDR3 end; the germline J gene provides the rest. J is TRBJ2-3 and V is TRBV20-1; TRBD1 might be the D (6 bases). V was cut by 5 bases and J by 6 bases, with 18 bases left in between. Germline V gene sequence: CDR1 DFQATT, CDR2 SNEGSKA (reference sequence). This CDR3 has 14 amino acids. The sequenced part of the CDR3 DNA is TGCAGTGCTGAACCAGGGGTACCTGGGGATACG. Translated, it gives CSAEPGVPGDT. The whole CDR3 is CSAEPGVPGDTQYF.

Of note for this clone: Sequencing ends 3 residues short of the CDR3 end; the germline J gene provides the rest. The chain carries TRBV5-6 and TRBJ2-2, with 11 nucleotides matching TRBD2. The CDR3 has 14 residues. The germline CDR1 and CDR2 sequences are SGHDT and YYEEEE. V was pared by 2 bases and J by 6 bases, with 0 bases of the junction left unmatched. The CDR3: CASSFSGGAGELFF. The part of the CDR3 DNA that was read is TGTGCCAGCAGCTTTAGCGGGGGGGCCGGGGAG. The complete variable domain, with remaining parts taken from reference TRBV5-6 and TRBJ2-2, reads DAGVTQSPTHLIKTRGQQVTLRCSPKSGHDTVSWYQQALGQGPQFIFQYYEEEERQRGNFPDRFSGHQFPNYSSELNVNALLLGDSALYLCASSFSGGAGELFFGEGSRLTVL.

On this clone: The read ends 3 residues shy of where the CDR3 ends; the end is completed using the germline J gene. The V and J genes are TRBV20-1 and TRBJ2-2; D is possibly TRBD2 (6 bases). From germline, CDR1 is DFQATT and CDR2 SNEGSKA (reference sequence). CDR3 size: 16 residues. V was pared by 0 bases and J by 1 base, with 12 bases between. This chain's CDR3 is CSARDGGRGNTGELFF. The covered CDR3 bases are TGCAGTGCTAGAGATGGTGGGCGGGGGAACACCGGGGAG.